Listed below are T cell receptor beta chains from one sample, sequenced in a study of cytomegalovirus exposure and HLA in healthy donors. TCRdb's copy holds only in-frame clones and misses some; the assay was immunoSEQ multiplex PCR. The sample records around 100,000 clones, about 78% being singletons. Sequenced sample: PBMCs. These TCRs come from a woman between 25 and 40 years old in good health and CMV-seropositive. CDR3s include the opening cysteine and the closing phenylalanine or tryptophan. The D gene is left open where the match is weak. Where a row states a size, it is once, few, many or the class of an expanded clone; other rows omit it.

v_call	clone_size	d_call	j_call	cdr3_aa	cdr3_nt
TRBV11-3	-	TRBD2	TRBJ2-7	CASSLQDPFSGGSYEQYF	TGTGCCAGCAGCTTACAGGACCCCTTTAGCGGGGGATCCTACGAGCAGTACTTC
TRBV19	-	TRBD2	TRBJ2-5	CASSTIAGTKETQYF	TGTGCCAGTAGTACCATAGCGGGTACCAAAGAGACCCAGTACTTC
TRBV10-3	-	TRBD1	TRBJ1-4	CAISESIGGADEKLFF	TGTGCCATCAGTGAATCGATAGGGGGCGCAGACGAAAAACTGTTTTTT
TRBV7-3	-	TRBD2	TRBJ2-3	CASSLRGTSGDTQYF	TGTGCCAGCAGCTTAAGAGGTACTAGCGGCGATACGCAGTATTTT
TRBV6-5	-	TRBD1	TRBJ1-1	CASSAEGAETEAFF	TGTGCCAGCAGTGCCGAGGGGGCTGAGACTGAAGCTTTCTTT
TRBV2	-	TRBD2	TRBJ2-3	CASRIYGGGDTQYF	TGTGCCAGCAGAATTTATGGGGGGGGAGATACGCAGTATTTT
TRBV28	-	-	TRBJ1-1	CASIPRGNTEAFF	TGTGCCAGCATCCCAAGGGGAAACACTGAAGCTTTCTTT
TRBV7-9	-	-	TRBJ2-7	CASSPPGSGNYEQYF	TGTGCCAGCAGCCCCCCTGGATCGGGGAACTACGAGCAGTACTTC
TRBV15	-	TRBD1	TRBJ1-5	CATSAGTGKSNQPQHF	TGTGCCACCAGCGCTGGGACAGGTAAAAGCAATCAGCCCCAGCATTTT
TRBV27	-	-	TRBJ2-3	CASSLGGSVDTQYF	TGTGCCAGCAGTTTGGGGGGTAGTGTCGATACGCAGTATTTT
TRBV5-1	-	TRBD1	TRBJ2-3	CASSFTGVSLADTQYF	TGCGCCAGCAGCTTTACAGGGGTTAGTTTGGCAGATACGCAGTATTTT
TRBV2	-	-	TRBJ1-6	CASSLRGDNSPLHF	TGTGCCAGCAGCCTCAGGGGCGATAATTCACCCCTCCACTTT
TRBV6-1	few	TRBD1	TRBJ1-5	CASRTGGGSNQPQHF	TGTGCCAGCAGGACAGGGGGTGGTAGCAATCAGCCCCAGCATTTT
TRBV2	-	-	TRBJ1-5	CASSEGNQSQHF	TGTGCCAGCTCAGAGGGCAATCAGTCCCAGCATTTT
TRBV7-9	few	-	TRBJ2-1	CASSPLQNNEQFF	TGTGCCAGCAGCCCCTTACAAAACAATGAGCAGTTCTTC
TRBV4-1	-	TRBD1	TRBJ1-4	CASRVPGGRIEKLFF	TGCGCCAGCAGAGTCCCAGGGGGGCGCATTGAAAAACTGTTTTTT
TRBV28	-	-	TRBJ1-1	CASSFLGGGTEAFF	TGTGCCAGCAGTTTTCTAGGCGGTGGTACTGAAGCTTTCTTT
TRBV5-1	-	TRBD2	TRBJ2-7	CASSLGLAGFYEQYF	TGCGCCAGCAGCCTAGGACTAGCGGGGTTCTACGAGCAGTACTTC
TRBV11-2	-	TRBD2	TRBJ2-1	CASSRTSSYNEQFF	TGTGCCAGCAGCCGGACTAGCTCCTACAATGAGCAGTTCTTC
TRBV6-1	-	-	TRBJ1-5	CASSRQGNQPQHF	TGTGCCAGCAGTCGGCAGGGCAATCAGCCCCAGCATTTT
TRBV5-6	-	-	TRBJ2-1	CAGSLAGGQAYNEQFF	TGTGCCGGCAGCTTGGCGGGGGGACAGGCATACAATGAGCAGTTCTTC
TRBV10-3	once	-	TRBJ2-7	CAISDRTVGSYEQYF	TGTGCCATCAGTGACCGGACAGTCGGTTCCTACGAGCAGTACTTC
TRBV11-3	-	-	TRBJ2-3	CASSFGRTDTQYF	TGTGCCAGCAGCTTTGGCCGCACAGATACGCAGTATTTT
TRBV10-3	once	TRBD1	TRBJ1-4	CAISDGAGGHYEKLFF	TGTGCCATCAGTGATGGGGCAGGGGGTCACTATGAAAAACTGTTTTTT
TRBV5-8	-	-	TRBJ1-5	CASSDTVNQPQHF	TGTGCCAGCAGCGACACAGTGAATCAGCCCCAGCATTTT
TRBV19	-	TRBD2	TRBJ2-5	CASSPAGGWGETQYF	TGTGCCAGTAGCCCAGCGGGAGGATGGGGAGAGACCCAGTACTTC
TRBV2	-	-	TRBJ2-1	CASRGLVRLNEQFF	TGTGCCAGCAGGGGACTCGTTAGGCTCAATGAGCAGTTCTTC
TRBV5-1	-	-	TRBJ1-1	CASSLGQFFMNTEAFF	TGCGCCAGCAGCCTAGGACAGTTTTTTATGAACACTGAAGCTTTCTTT
TRBV5-1	-	-	TRBJ1-4	CASSLDLGSNEKLFF	TGCGCCAGCAGCTTGGATTTGGGCAGTAATGAAAAACTGTTTTTT
TRBV2	-	-	TRBJ1-5	CASDESGNQPQHF	TGTGCCAGCGATGAGTCTGGCAATCAGCCCCAGCATTTT
TRBV30	-	TRBD2	TRBJ2-7	CAWSVLLASGEQYF	TGTGCCTGGAGTGTACTACTAGCGTCCGGCGAGCAGTACTTC
TRBV9	-	-	TRBJ1-5	CASSVSGSQPQHF	TGTGCCAGCAGCGTATCAGGGTCTCAGCCCCAGCATTTT
TRBV2	-	TRBD2	TRBJ2-3	CASKRGETDTQYF	TGTGCCAGCAAACGGGGGGAGACAGATACGCAGTATTTT
TRBV11-2	once	-	TRBJ1-5	CASSFPGHNQPQHF	TGTGCCAGCAGCTTTCCGGGACACAATCAGCCCCAGCATTTT
TRBV29-1	-	TRBD1	TRBJ2-7	CSVAGGPGQGAEEQYF	TGCAGCGTTGCAGGTGGGCCGGGACAGGGGGCAGAAGAGCAGTACTTC
TRBV29-1	-	TRBD1	TRBJ1-1	CSVQGASEAFF	TGCAGCGTTCAGGGGGCCTCTGAAGCTTTCTTT
TRBV7-6	-	-	TRBJ1-1	CASSFGRDTEAFF	TGTGCCAGCAGCTTCGGCCGGGACACTGAAGCTTTCTTT
TRBV9	-	-	TRBJ1-1	CASSVGAEMNTEAFF	TGTGCCAGCAGCGTAGGAGCGGAAATGAACACTGAAGCTTTCTTT
TRBV5-1	-	TRBD1	TRBJ1-2	CASSLGDRLYGYTF	TGCGCCAGCAGCCTTGGGGACAGGCTCTATGGCTACACCTTC
TRBV18	-	TRBD1	TRBJ1-1	CASSPGTGLNTEAFF	TGTGCCAGCTCCCCCGGGACAGGGTTGAACACTGAAGCTTTCTTT
TRBV5-1	-	TRBD2	TRBJ2-5	CASSLAPGGQETQYF	TGCGCCAGCAGCTTGGCACCGGGGGGGCAAGAGACCCAGTACTTC
TRBV18	-	TRBD1	TRBJ2-3	CASSPADRGIPSTDTQYF	TGTGCCAGCTCACCCGCGGACAGGGGAATCCCTAGCACAGATACGCAGTATTTT
TRBV7-8	-	TRBD2	TRBJ2-5	CASSPMRGEETQYF	TGTGCCAGCAGCCCGATGCGGGGGGAAGAGACCCAGTACTTC
TRBV11-2	-	-	TRBJ1-5	CASSRSGNQPQHF	TGTGCCAGCAGTCGTTCTGGCAATCAGCCCCAGCATTTT
TRBV11-2	-	-	TRBJ2-5	CASSRDSGGTQYF	TGTGCCAGCAGCCGTGATAGCGGCGGGACCCAGTACTTC
TRBV9	-	-	TRBJ1-1	CASSRGANQNTEAFF	TGTGCCAGCAGCCGGGGTGCGAATCAGAACACTGAAGCTTTCTTT
TRBV6-5	few	TRBD1	TRBJ1-4	CASSKTGENEKLFF	TGTGCCAGCAGTAAGACAGGGGAAAATGAAAAACTGTTTTTT
TRBV9	-	TRBD1	TRBJ2-7	CASSVSGGHYEQYF	TGTGCCAGCAGCGTATCAGGGGGCCACTACGAGCAGTACTTC
TRBV29-1	-	TRBD1	TRBJ1-1	CSVTTGVVGAFF	TGCAGCGTTACGACAGGGGTTGTGGGAGCTTTCTTT
TRBV2	-	TRBD1	TRBJ1-1	CASSETGGDNTEAFF	TGTGCCAGCAGTGAAACAGGGGGGGACAACACTGAAGCTTTCTTT
TRBV19	-	-	TRBJ2-2	CASRGRGTGELFF	TGTGCCAGTAGGGGCAGGGGCACCGGGGAGCTGTTTTTT
TRBV5-4	-	TRBD1	TRBJ1-4	CASSLATGVKDEKLFF	TGTGCCAGCAGCTTGGCCACAGGGGTCAAGGATGAAAAACTGTTTTTT
TRBV12-5	-	TRBD2	TRBJ2-1	CASGFPRNGGSVYNEQFF	TGTGCTAGTGGTTTCCCTCGCAACGGGGGGTCCGTCTACAATGAGCAGTTCTTC
TRBV7-9	-	TRBD1	TRBJ1-2	CASGTADGYTF	TGTGCCAGCGGGACAGCCGATGGCTACACCTTC
TRBV9	-	TRBD2	TRBJ2-5	CASSVGSGVGETQYF	TGTGCCAGCAGCGTAGGTAGCGGGGTTGGAGAGACCCAGTACTTC
TRBV5-1	once	-	TRBJ2-1	CASGEQRAHNEQFF	TGCGCCAGCGGCGAACAGCGGGCCCACAATGAGCAGTTCTTC
TRBV5-4	-	-	TRBJ2-7	CASSLDKNIQIYEQYF	TGTGCCAGCAGCTTGGACAAAAACATCCAGATCTACGAGCAGTACTTC